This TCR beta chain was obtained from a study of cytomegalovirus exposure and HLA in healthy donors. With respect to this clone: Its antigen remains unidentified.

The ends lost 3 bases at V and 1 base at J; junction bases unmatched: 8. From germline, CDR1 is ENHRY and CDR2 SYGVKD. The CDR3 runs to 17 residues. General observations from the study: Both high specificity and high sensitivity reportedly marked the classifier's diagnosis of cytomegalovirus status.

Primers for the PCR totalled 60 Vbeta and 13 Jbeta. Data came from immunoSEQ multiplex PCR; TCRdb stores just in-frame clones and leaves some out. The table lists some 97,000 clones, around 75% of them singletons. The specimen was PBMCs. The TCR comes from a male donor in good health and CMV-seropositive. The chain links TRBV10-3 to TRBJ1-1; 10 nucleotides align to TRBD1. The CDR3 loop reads CAISDPIRDRGNTEAFF. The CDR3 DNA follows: TGTGCCATCAGTGATCCAATCCGGGACAGGGGGAACACTGAAGCTTTCTTT.